Listed below are T cell receptor beta chains from one sample, sequenced in a study of T cell responses to AZD1222 COVID-19 vaccine. The assay was immunoSEQ multiplex PCR, and TCRdb's table has in-frame clones only and misses some. The sample records 120,000 or so clones, 88% being singletons. The sequencing used peripheral blood, collected on day 0 of AZD1222 vaccination. All receptors derive from an adult in good health. CDR3s include the opening cysteine and the closing phenylalanine or tryptophan. A D gene is named only where the DNA matches it firmly. The size field is filled for only some rows; it gives once, few, many or a size class.

.,.,TRBJ2-7,13,TRBV7-9,CASSFGENYEQYF,TGTGCCAGCAGCTTTGGCGAAAACTACGAGCAGTACTTC
.,.,TRBJ1-1,13,TRBV7-9,CASSLTTDTEAFF,TGTGCCAGCAGCTTAACGACGGACACTGAAGCTTTCTTT
.,.,TRBJ2-5,15,TRBV18,CASSPRGKGDETQYF,TGTGCCAGCTCACCAAGGGGAAAGGGGGACGAGACCCAGTACTTC
.,TRBD1,TRBJ1-1,17,TRBV28,CASNTPTGRGMNTEAFF,TGTGCCAGCAACACGCCGACAGGGAGAGGAATGAACACTGAAGCTTTCTTT
.,TRBD1,TRBJ1-6,17,TRBV3-1/TRBV3-2,CASSQVTGQPWVLPLHF,TGTGCCAGCAGCCAAGTAACGGGACAGCCCTGGGTGTTACCCCTCCACTTT
.,.,TRBJ1-1,14,TRBV5-1,CASSLDPGMGEAFF,TGCGCCAGCAGCTTGGATCCGGGAATGGGTGAAGCTTTCTTT
.,.,TRBJ1-1,14,TRBV7-2,CASSPRSLNTEAFF,TGTGCCAGCAGCCCGCGTAGTCTGAACACTGAAGCTTTCTTT
.,.,TRBJ2-7,15,TRBV4-3,CASSQVRGASYEQYF,TGCGCCAGCAGCCAGGTTAGGGGGGCCTCCTACGAGCAGTACTTC
.,.,TRBJ1-6,15,TRBV28,CASSPGESGNSPLHF,TGTGCCAGCAGCCCAGGGGAGAGTGGGAATTCACCCCTCCACTTT
.,.,TRBJ1-5,12,TRBV7-9,CASSNVGQPQHF,TGTGCCAGCAGCAACGTTGGGCAGCCCCAGCATTTT
.,.,TRBJ1-1,12,TRBV2,CASTVRDTEAFF,TGTGCCAGCACGGTCAGAGACACTGAAGCTTTCTTT
.,TRBD1,TRBJ2-7,15,TRBV11-3,CASSSGTGGPYEQYF,TGTGCCAGCAGCTCCGGGACAGGGGGCCCCTACGAGCAGTACTTC
few,TRBD2,TRBJ2-5,16,TRBV4-3,CASSQEVPGGQETQYF,TGCGCCAGCAGCCAAGAAGTCCCGGGGGGGCAAGAGACCCAGTACTTC
.,TRBD2,TRBJ2-7,16,TRBV7-6,CASSLESAGLGYEQYF,TGTGCCAGCAGCTTAGAGTCAGCGGGGTTGGGCTACGAGCAGTACTTC
.,.,TRBJ2-5,12,TRBV4-3,CASSQSGKTQYF,TGCGCCAGCAGCCAGTCCGGGAAGACCCAGTACTTC
.,.,TRBJ1-5,13,TRBV28,CASSLGGGLPQHF,TGTGCCAGCAGTCTCGGCGGTGGTCTGCCCCAGCATTTT
.,.,TRBJ1-4,15,TRBV21-1,CASSPARDRDEKLFF,TGTGCCAGCAGTCCAGCCCGGGACAGGGATGAAAAACTGTTTTTT
.,.,TRBJ1-1,15,TRBV7-8,CASSSPSGGRTEAFF,TGTGCCAGCAGCTCTCCTTCGGGGGGGAGGACTGAAGCTTTCTTT
.,TRBD1,TRBJ1-4,14,TRBV7-9,CASSRDRVWEKLFF,TGTGCCAGCAGCCGGGACAGGGTTTGGGAAAAACTGTTTTTT
.,.,TRBJ1-1,11,TRBV28,CASSSSTEAFF,TGTGCCAGCAGTTCTAGCACTGAAGCTTTCTTT
.,.,TRBJ1-1,15,TRBV4-3,CASSQVGFRSTEAFF,TGCGCCAGCAGCCAAGTAGGGTTTCGGAGCACTGAAGCTTTCTTT
.,.,TRBJ1-4,17,TRBV7-6,CASSSGVGTTDGEKLFF,TGTGCCAGCAGCTCTGGTGTAGGGACCACGGACGGGGAAAAACTGTTTTTT
.,TRBD1,TRBJ1-2,14,TRBV6-2/TRBV6-3,CASSYRDRVYGYTF,TGTGCCAGCAGTTACCGGGACAGGGTCTATGGCTACACCTTC
.,.,TRBJ2-1,13,TRBV18,CASSRAGYNEQFF,TGTGCCAGCTCCCGCGCAGGTTACAATGAGCAGTTCTTC
.,TRBD1,TRBJ2-5,17,TRBV18,CASSPRRGTGGQETQYF,TGTGCCAGCTCACCCCGCCGTGGGACAGGGGGCCAAGAGACCCAGTACTTC
once,.,TRBJ1-4,14,TRBV18,CASSPGARNEKLFF,TGTGCCAGCTCACCGGGGGCCCGGAATGAAAAACTGTTTTTT
.,.,TRBJ2-1,15,TRBV15,CATSRDTLADPEQFF,TGTGCCACCAGCAGAGATACACTAGCCGATCCTGAGCAGTTCTTC
.,TRBD1,TRBJ2-7,12,TRBV7-2,CASGTGLYEQYF,TGTGCCAGCGGGACAGGGCTCTACGAGCAGTACTTC
.,TRBD1,TRBJ1-6,20,TRBV4-1,CASSQNKPGQGNGLYSPLHF,TGCGCCAGCAGCCAAAATAAACCGGGACAGGGGAACGGTTTGTATTCACCCCTCCACTTT
.,.,TRBJ1-2,14,TRBV7-8,CASRRVETEDGYTF,TGTGCCAGCAGGCGCGTGGAGACTGAAGATGGCTACACCTTC
once,.,TRBJ2-5,16,TRBV19,CASSIRSIQLQETQYF,TGTGCCAGTAGTATCCGGAGCATCCAACTCCAAGAGACCCAGTACTTC
.,.,TRBJ1-5,13,TRBV19,CASKFQGDQPQHF,TGTGCCAGTAAGTTCCAGGGCGATCAGCCCCAGCATTTT
.,.,TRBJ1-1,14,TRBV3-1/TRBV3-2,CASSQGRVAPEAFF,TGTGCCAGCAGCCAAGGACGTGTCGCCCCTGAAGCTTTCTTT